The clone carrying this T cell receptor beta chain showed up just a few times. Its target is unknown. This CDR3 comprises 15 residues. J gave up 4 bases and V 10 bases, and 9 bases lay outside the gene matches. Germline lookup yields CDR1 SGHAT and CDR2 FQNNGV. Regarding time point: patch test 1, 2 weeks after DPC sensitization. The sample's treatment: therapeutic diphenylcyclopropenone sensitization with weekly scalp DPC. Unfractionated whole blood yielded the extracted total RNA. This entry comes from a study of human T cells and chemical hapten exposure. Findings and caveats of the study: Since the donors had alopecia, their immune response may not be the same as that of healthy people. Relative to control repertoires, expanded TCRs gave rise to significantly more large CDR3 similarity clusters. TCRs at a frequency above 1 in 1000 stayed unchanged with DPC sensitization.

Via MiXCR, TCRdb re-called the RACE reads, giving one row per CDR3 protein. Of tens of thousands of distinct CDR3 sequences in the sample, about 11% were seen once. The chain combines TRBV11-2 with TRBJ2-2, with TRBD2 identical over 10 bases. The sample consisted of whole blood, taken in connection with sensitization to the hapten diphenylcyclopropenone (DPC). The TCR comes from a woman aged 35 to 49 with alopecia areata. Some clones in this sample may be carry-over from other donors' samples. CDR3: CATQSGGASTGELFF. The CDR3 nucleotides are TGTGCCACCCAAAGCGGGGGGGCCTCCACCGGGGAGCTGTTTTTT.